This T cell receptor beta chain was identified during a study of cytomegalovirus exposure and HLA in healthy donors. Primers included in the PCR were 60 Vbeta and 13 Jbeta primers. As originally analysed: Around 9.9 million shared chains were among the roughly 78 million unique TCR beta chains that a later analysis counted. Profiling relied on immunoSEQ multiplex PCR, and the TCRdb table lists in-frame clones only, not all of them. The V and J calls and clone size were taken over from that table, and D and trimming were inferred from the DNA. The sample has fewer than 150,000 clones, approximately 80% seen once. Study-level points and caveats: About 90% or about 30% of the time was how often most TCR beta V segments were productive, according to an earlier analysis. Investigators reported approximately 150 TCR beta chains as tied to cytomegalovirus.

Details on this clone: Its cognate antigen is unknown. Relative to the germline gene, one junction end is altered; a read error may explain this.

The sequence came from a middle-aged woman in good health and CMV-seropositive. The sample comprised PBMCs.

CDR3 region: CASSPLGQHLQNF. For the CDR3, the DNA is TGTGCCAGCAGTCCGCTAGGTCAGCATCTCCAGAATTTT. This chain connects TRBV28 to TRBJ1-5; the D is unclear. CDR1 is MDHEN, CDR2 SYDVKM, per germline. The CDR3 contains 13 residues.